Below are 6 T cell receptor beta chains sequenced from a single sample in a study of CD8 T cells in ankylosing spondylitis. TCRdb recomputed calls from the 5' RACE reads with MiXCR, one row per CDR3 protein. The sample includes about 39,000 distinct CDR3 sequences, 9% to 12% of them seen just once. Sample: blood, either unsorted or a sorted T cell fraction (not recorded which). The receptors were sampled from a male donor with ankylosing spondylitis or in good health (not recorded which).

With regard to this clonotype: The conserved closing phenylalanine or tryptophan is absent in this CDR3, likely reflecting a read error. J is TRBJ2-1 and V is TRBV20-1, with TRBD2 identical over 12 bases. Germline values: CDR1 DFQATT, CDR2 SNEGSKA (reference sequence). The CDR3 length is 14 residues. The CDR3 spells CSALTSGSYNVQFL. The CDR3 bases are TGCAGTGCACTGACTAGCGGGAGTTACAATGTGCAGTTCCTC.

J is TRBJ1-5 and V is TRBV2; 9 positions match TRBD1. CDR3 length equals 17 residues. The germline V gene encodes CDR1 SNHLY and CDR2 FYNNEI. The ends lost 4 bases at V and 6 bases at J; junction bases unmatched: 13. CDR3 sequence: CASSVGTGFGDSQPQHF. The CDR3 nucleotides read TGTGCCAGCAGTGTCGGGACAGGGTTTGGGGACAGTCAGCCCCAGCATTTT.

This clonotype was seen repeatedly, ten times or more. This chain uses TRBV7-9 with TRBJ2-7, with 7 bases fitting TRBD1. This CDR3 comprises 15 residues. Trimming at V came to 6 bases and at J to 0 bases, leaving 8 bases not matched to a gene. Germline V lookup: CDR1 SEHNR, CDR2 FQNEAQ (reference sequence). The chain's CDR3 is CASSPGQRTSYEQYF. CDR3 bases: TGTGCCAGCAGTCCGGGACAGCGCACCTCCTACGAGCAGTACTTC.

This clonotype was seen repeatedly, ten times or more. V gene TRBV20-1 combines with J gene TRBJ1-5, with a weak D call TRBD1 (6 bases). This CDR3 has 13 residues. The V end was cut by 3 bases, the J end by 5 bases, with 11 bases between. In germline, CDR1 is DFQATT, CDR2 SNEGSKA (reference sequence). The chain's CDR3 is CSASWDIDQPQHF. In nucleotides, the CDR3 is TGCAGTGCTAGTTGGGACATCGATCAGCCCCAGCATTTT.

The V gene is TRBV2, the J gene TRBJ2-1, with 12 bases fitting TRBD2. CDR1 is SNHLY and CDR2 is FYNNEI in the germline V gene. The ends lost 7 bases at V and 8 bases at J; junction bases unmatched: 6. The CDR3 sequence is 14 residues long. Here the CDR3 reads CASISTSGSHEQFF. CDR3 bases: TGTGCCAGCATTTCGACTAGCGGGAGCCATGAGCAGTTCTTC.

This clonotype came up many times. Here the CDR3 reads CASSVSGTGTYEQYF. CDR3 nucleotides: TGCGCCAGCAGCGTGTCCGGGACAGGGACCTACGAGCAGTACTTC. V and J are TRBV5-1 and TRBJ2-7, with TRBD1 identical over 9 bases. The V gene's germline CDR1 is SGHRS and CDR2 YFSETQ. The length of the CDR3 is 15 residues. Trimming removed 4 bases from V and 2 bases from J; junction bases left unmatched: 7.